These T cell receptor beta chains were read from a single sample in a study of metastatic and nonmetastatic thyroid tumors. TCRdb re-processed the PCR reads through MiXCR. Of some 15,000 clones detected, about 3.5% appear once; the ten largest clones hold about 25%. The sample consisted of tumor tissue. These receptors originate from a female donor with papillary thyroid cancer or a benign thyroid nodule (not recorded which). Some clones in this sample may be carry-over from other donors' samples. The CDR3 runs from the conserved cysteine through the conserved F or W. The D gene is left open where the match is weak. Rows may omit the clone size; those that give it use once, few, many or a size class.

.,.,TRBJ1-3,TRBV27,CASSWQDSGNTIYF,TGTGCCAGCAGCTGGCAGGACTCTGGAAACACCATATATTTT
.,TRBD2,TRBJ2-2,TRBV27,CASGYVAGGETGELFF,TGTGCCAGCGGTTACGTAGCGGGAGGTGAGACCGGGGAGCTGTTTTTT
.,TRBD1,TRBJ2-7,TRBV20-1,CSAHGTGVVGAYEQYF,TGCAGTGCTCACGGGACAGGGGTGGTTGGCGCCTACGAGCAGTACTTC
.,.,TRBJ1-2,TRBV5-1,CASSLDPGRYYGYTF,TGCGCCAGCAGCTTGGATCCGGGTAGATACTATGGCTACACCTTC
.,TRBD1,TRBJ2-1,TRBV12-5,CASGLPKTGGNEQFF,TGTGCTAGTGGTTTGCCCAAGACAGGGGGCAATGAGCAGTTCTTC
.,TRBD2,TRBJ2-5,TRBV28,CASSSSGRETQYF,TGTGCCAGCAGTTCCAGCGGGAGAGAGACCCAGTACTTC
.,.,TRBJ2-7,TRBV6-1,CASSKRSLSYEQYF,TGTGCCAGCAGTAAACGGTCCCTATCCTACGAGCAGTACTTC
.,TRBD1,TRBJ2-3,TRBV6-1,CASRSTGDQTDTQYF,TGTGCCAGCAGATCGACAGGGGACCAAACAGATACGCAGTATTTT
few,.,TRBJ2-1,TRBV11-3,CASSLGPLNEQFF,TGTGCCAGCAGCTTAGGGCCCCTCAATGAGCAGTTCTTC
.,TRBD2,TRBJ2-1,TRBV9,CASSGTSGIGGQFF,TGTGCCAGCAGCGGGACTAGCGGGATCGGTGGGCAGTTCTTC
medium-sized,TRBD1,TRBJ2-2,TRBV12-3/TRBV12-4,CASSGRGTGGTGELFF,TGTGCCAGCAGCGGCCGTGGGACAGGGGGAACCGGGGAGCTGTTTTTT
few,TRBD2,TRBJ2-3,TRBV2,CASSGLAISTDTQYF,TGTGCCAGCAGTGGACTAGCGATTAGCACAGATACGCAGTATTTT
few,.,TRBJ2-7,TRBV28,CASTNPEPHEQYF,TGTGCCAGCACAAATCCTGAGCCCCACGAGCAGTACTTC
medium-sized,.,TRBJ2-6,TRBV5-1,CASSLAFIGSSGANVLTF,TGCGCCAGCAGCTTGGCCTTTATAGGGAGCTCTGGGGCCAACGTCCTGACTTTC
.,TRBD2,TRBJ2-2,TRBV10-3,CAISLAGGHTGELFF,TGTGCCATCAGCCTAGCGGGGGGACACACCGGGGAGCTGTTTTTT
.,TRBD1,TRBJ2-1,TRBV6-6,CASSQAGTAYNEQFF,TGTGCCAGCAGTCAGGCCGGGACAGCCTACAATGAGCAGTTCTTC
many,TRBD1,TRBJ1-1,TRBV6-1,CASSRTGGANTEAFF,TGTGCCAGCAGTCGGACAGGGGGCGCGAACACTGAAGCTTTCTTT
.,.,TRBJ2-5,TRBV19,CASRGGGFQETQYF,TGTGCCAGTAGGGGCGGAGGCTTCCAAGAGACCCAGTACTTC
.,TRBD2,TRBJ2-3,TRBV6-1,CASSFPGLAGGGVDTQYF,TGTGCCAGCAGTTTCCCGGGACTAGCGGGAGGGGGAGTAGATACGCAGTATTTT
.,TRBD1,TRBJ2-2,TRBV6-2/TRBV6-3,CASSRRGTGGTGELFF,TGTGCCAGCAGTCGCCGTGGGACAGGCGGCACCGGGGAGCTGTTTTTT
.,.,TRBJ2-1,TRBV6-1,CASRENFYNEQFF,TGTGCCAGCAGGGAAAATTTCTACAATGAGCAGTTCTTC
.,.,TRBJ2-3,TRBV6-2/TRBV6-3,CASSDTGTTDTQYF,TGTGCCAGCTCGGATACGGGGACCACGGATACGCAGTATTTT
.,.,TRBJ2-5,TRBV6-2/TRBV6-3,CASSSRLGGETQYF,TGTGCCAGCAGTTCACGACTAGGGGGAGAGACCCAGTACTTC
few,.,TRBJ2-7,TRBV11-3,CASSFPFSYEQYF,TGTGCCAGCAGCTTTCCCTTCTCCTACGAGCAGTACTTC
few,.,TRBJ1-2,TRBV11-3,CASSLDSGNYGYTF,TGTGCCAGCAGCTTAGATTCAGGCAACTATGGCTACACCTTC
.,.,TRBJ2-3,TRBV20-1,CSAPDGGTDTQYF,TGCAGTGCCCCCGATGGGGGCACAGATACGCAGTATTTT
few,TRBD2,TRBJ2-2,TRBV6-2/TRBV6-3,CASRNPSGGAEELFF,TGTGCCAGCAGGAATCCTAGCGGGGGGGCGGAGGAGCTGTTTTTT
.,TRBD1,TRBJ2-5,TRBV7-2,CASRTSGTGAETQYF,TGTGCCAGCAGGACATCCGGGACAGGGGCAGAGACCCAGTACTTC
few,TRBD1,TRBJ2-5,TRBV6-2/TRBV6-3,CASSPRTGAETQYF,TGTGCCAGCAGTCCCCGGACAGGGGCAGAGACCCAGTACTTC
.,TRBD2,TRBJ2-3,TRBV20-1,CSARQARAGTDTQYF,TGCAGTGCTAGGCAGGCGCGAGCGGGAACAGATACGCAGTATTTT
few,.,TRBJ2-3,TRBV30,CAWRGLSTDTQYF,TGTGCCTGGAGAGGACTAAGCACAGATACGCAGTATTTT
medium-sized,.,TRBJ2-2,TRBV9,CASSDPMGGGNTGELFF,TGTGCCAGCAGCGACCCCATGGGAGGAGGGAACACCGGGGAGCTGTTTTTT
.,.,TRBJ2-5,TRBV6-9,CASSSWGGEETQYF,TGTGCCAGCAGTTCTTGGGGTGGAGAAGAGACCCAGTACTTC
few,TRBD1,TRBJ1-1,TRBV6-1,CASSRDRVSAEAFF,TGTGCCAGCAGTCGGGACAGGGTAAGCGCTGAAGCTTTCTTT
few,.,TRBJ2-7,TRBV12-3/TRBV12-4,CASRLSYEQYF,TGTGCCAGCAGACTCTCCTACGAGCAGTACTTC
few,.,TRBJ1-3,TRBV19,CASSVTGNTIYF,TGTGCCAGTAGTGTCACTGGAAACACCATATATTTT
.,TRBD1,TRBJ1-2,TRBV2,CASSDRGLYGYTF,TGTGCCAGCAGTGATAGGGGGCTCTATGGCTACACCTTC
few,TRBD1,TRBJ1-4,TRBV6-1,CASSVTGGGGEKLFF,TGTGCCAGCAGTGTCACAGGGGGCGGGGGGGAAAAACTGTTTTTT
.,TRBD2,TRBJ2-6,TRBV6-8,CASSLTSGRAGANVLTF,TGTGCCAGCAGCCTCACTAGCGGGAGGGCTGGGGCCAACGTCCTGACTTTC
many,TRBD2,TRBJ2-1,TRBV7-9,CASSRFTGTSGSNEQFF,TGTGCCAGCAGCCGCTTTACCGGGACTAGCGGGAGCAATGAGCAGTTCTTC
.,TRBD2,TRBJ2-7,TRBV20-1,CSAGVLGGRSRYEQYF,TGCAGTGCCGGAGTCTTGGGCGGGAGATCAAGGTACGAGCAGTACTTC
.,.,TRBJ2-7,TRBV19,CASSIEDSGSYEQYF,TGTGCCAGTAGTATAGAGGATAGCGGTTCCTACGAGCAGTACTTC
few,TRBD1,TRBJ2-7,TRBV27,CASSRGTGVEQYF,TGTGCCAGCAGTAGGGGGACAGGGGTCGAGCAGTACTTC
few,.,TRBJ2-5,TRBV20-1,CSAQDQETQYF,TGCAGTGCCCAGGACCAAGAGACCCAGTACTTC
few,.,TRBJ1-1,TRBV2,CAIWGSLPNTEAFF,TGTGCCATCTGGGGCTCCCTTCCGAACACTGAAGCTTTCTTT
.,TRBD1,TRBJ1-1,TRBV12-3/TRBV12-4,CASSSGTGFMNTEAFF,TGTGCCAGCAGTTCCGGGACAGGGTTCATGAACACTGAAGCTTTCTTT
few,TRBD2,TRBJ2-2,TRBV6-1,CASSRLAAGELFF,TGTGCCAGCAGCAGACTAGCGGCCGGGGAGCTGTTTTTT
.,.,TRBJ2-1,TRBV7-7,CASSLSGLGNEQFF,TGTGCTAGCAGCTTAAGTGGTCTTGGGAATGAGCAGTTCTTC
.,TRBD1,TRBJ1-5,TRBV19,CASKPGQVMSQPQHF,TGTGCCAGTAAACCGGGACAGGTAATGAGTCAGCCCCAGCATTTT
.,.,TRBJ2-7,TRBV7-2,CASSLGGPYEQYF,TGTGCCAGCAGCTTGGGGGGCCCCTACGAGCAGTACTTC
few,TRBD2,TRBJ2-7,TRBV6-2/TRBV6-3,CASSFRTSGSSYEQYF,TGTGCCAGCAGTTTTAGGACTAGCGGGAGCTCCTACGAGCAGTACTTC
.,TRBD1,TRBJ2-7,TRBV6-9,CASSYWTGTDPYEQYF,TGTGCCAGCAGTTATTGGACCGGGACAGATCCCTACGAGCAGTACTTC
.,TRBD1,TRBJ2-3,TRBV30,CAWSVPSGGYVDTQYF,TGTGCCTGGAGTGTACCCTCAGGGGGCTACGTGGATACGCAGTATTTT
.,TRBD1,TRBJ1-2,TRBV5-1,CASSFGTGSTGYTF,TGCGCCAGCAGCTTCGGGACAGGAAGTACCGGCTACACCTTC
few,TRBD1,TRBJ1-3,TRBV19,CASSNTHRGTVDTIYF,TGTGCCAGTAGTAATACCCACAGGGGTACGGTAGACACCATATATTTT